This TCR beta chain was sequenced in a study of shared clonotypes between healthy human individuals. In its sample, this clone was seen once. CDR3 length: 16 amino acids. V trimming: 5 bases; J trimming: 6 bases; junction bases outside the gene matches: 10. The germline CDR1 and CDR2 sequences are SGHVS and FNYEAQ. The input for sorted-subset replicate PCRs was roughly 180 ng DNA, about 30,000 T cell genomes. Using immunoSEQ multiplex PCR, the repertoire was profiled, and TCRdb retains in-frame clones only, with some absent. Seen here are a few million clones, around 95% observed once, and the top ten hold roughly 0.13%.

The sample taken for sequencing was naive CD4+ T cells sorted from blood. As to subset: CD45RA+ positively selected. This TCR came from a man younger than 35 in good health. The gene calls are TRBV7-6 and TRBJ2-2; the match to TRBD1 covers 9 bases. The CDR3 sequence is CASSLPGQGLAGELFF. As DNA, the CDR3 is TGTGCCAGCAGCCTTCCGGGACAGGGTTTGGCCGGGGAGCTGTTTTTT.